The T cell receptor (beta chain) described here comes from a study of spatial heterogeneity in lung cancer. General study points: It was found that expanded intratumoral alpha and beta TCR counts tracked tumor mutation counts.

TCRdb used MiXCR to reprocess the 5' RACE reads, holding one entry per CDR3 protein. The data show 13,000 to 15,000 distinct CDR3 sequences, about 4.4% seen once. This clonotype was found many times. The target antigen is unknown. The germline gives CDR1 SGHTA, CDR2 FQGNSA. The CDR3 length is 13 residues. The V end was cut by 0 bases, the J end by 5 bases, with 7 bases between. Time point in this sample: sample taken at primary tumor resection. Without sorting, whole RNA was sequenced from tumor, nontumor lung or frozen PBMC. The material sequenced was lung tumor tissue, taken at surgery. The TCR sequence derives from a female donor with early-stage non-small cell lung cancer. The V and J genes are TRBV7-2 and TRBJ1-1; no definite D call. CDR3 coding DNA: TGTGCCAGCAGCTTAGCGAAACAGACTGAAGCTTTCTTT. Translated, it gives CASSLAKQTEAFF.